This T cell receptor beta chain was documented in a study of shared clonotypes between healthy human individuals. The assay was immunoSEQ multiplex PCR, and TCRdb's table has in-frame clones only and misses some. The sample yields 2 million to 2.5 million clones, 80% to 95% seen once. Notes on the study in general: Memory subsets generally showed smaller estimated richness than naive subsets did.

Note on this clone: Its cognate antigen is unknown.

The sample taken for sequencing was naive CD4+ T cells from PBMCs. Subset described: CD45RA+ positively selected. The clonotype comes from a man between 18 and 35 years old in good health. Some clones in this sample may be carry-over from other donors' samples.

The CDR3 DNA reads as TGTGCCAGCAGCTTAGGCTGGGACAGGGCCTACGAGCAGTACTTC. Its translation: CASSLGWDRAYEQYF. This chain uses TRBV7-9 with TRBJ2-7; TRBD1 matches at 9 bases. Unmatched junction bases numbered 3, after V lost 1 base and J lost 2 bases. CDR3 size: 15 residues. Germline lookup yields CDR1 SEHNR and CDR2 FQNEAQ (reference sequence). The full variable domain, in which reference TRBV7-9 and TRBJ2-7 provide the parts outside the CDR3, is DTGVSQNPRHKITKRGQNVTFRCDPISEHNRLYWYRQTLGQGPEFLTYFQNEAQLEKSRLLSDRFSAERPKGSFSTLEIQRTEQGDSAMYLCASSLGWDRAYEQYFGPGTRLTVT.